These 14 T cell receptor beta chains came from one sample sequenced in a study of T cell responses to AZD1222 COVID-19 vaccine. Sequencing used immunoSEQ multiplex PCR; TCRdb keeps in-frame clones, though not all of them. Of about 110,000 clones listed, 87% are singletons. The specimen comprised peripheral blood, sampled 28 days after the second AZD1222 dose. Receptors were obtained from an adult who received the AZD1222 COVID-19 vaccine.

The genes are TRBV15 and TRBJ2-3; no clear D. Trimming left V 5 bases short and J 5 bases short, with 17 bases between. CDR3 length: 15 residues. Germline V CDR1 and CDR2: LNHNV, YYDKDF (reference sequence). The CDR3 is CATSQGASGEDTQYF. The CDR3 DNA reads TGTGCCACCAGCCAAGGAGCGTCCGGTGAAGATACGCAGTATTTT.

This sequence joins TRBV7-9 and TRBJ2-5; 10 bases line up with TRBD2. Germline V lookup: CDR1 SEHNR, CDR2 FQNEAQ (reference sequence). CDR3 length: 15 residues. V lost 5 bases and J lost 5; bases outside the gene matches: 8. CDR3 coding DNA: TGTGCCAGCAGCCAAATAGCGGGAGGTAGGGAGACCCAGTACTTC. Translation gives CASSQIAGGRETQYF.

The V and J genes are TRBV6-5 and TRBJ2-3; D unclear. The CDR3 extends over 13 amino acids. Trimming took off 8 bases at V and 2 bases at J, with 11 bases between the two ends. Germline-derived CDR1 and CDR2 are MNHEY and SVGAGI. The CDR3 bases are TGTGCCAGCCAAAGGAGCGACACAGATACGCAGTATTTT. Its translation is CASQRSDTDTQYF.

This clone was seen repeatedly, ten times or more. This chain links TRBV11-2 with TRBJ1-2, with D possibly TRBD1 on 6 matching bases. The V end lost 5 bases, the J end lost 3 bases, and 10 bases lay between the germline ends. The CDR3 runs to 13 residues. Germline V lookup: CDR1 SGHAT, CDR2 FQNNGV. The CDR3 is CASSPRQDYGYTF. The CDR3 DNA is TGTGCCAGCAGCCCCCGACAGGACTATGGCTACACCTTC.

The chain joins TRBV7-3 to TRBJ1-1, with D possibly TRBD1 on 5 matching bases. Germline-derived CDR1 and CDR2 are SGHTA and FQGTGA. V was clipped by 0 bases and J by 1 base, with 9 bases between them. The CDR3 runs to 15 residues. CDR3 protein: CASSLTGTGNTEAFF. CDR3 in DNA: TGTGCCAGCAGCTTAACCGGGACGGGGAACACTGAAGCTTTCTTT.

This sequence joins TRBV27 and TRBJ1-2; D is unresolved. The CDR3 sequence is 13 residues long. CDR1 is MNHEY, CDR2 SMNVEV, per germline (reference sequence). Trimming shortened V by 7 bases and J by 3 bases, and 12 bases separated the two germline ends. The CDR3 loop is CASTTGSDYGYTF. The CDR3 nucleotides are TGTGCCAGCACCACGGGGTCCGACTATGGCTACACCTTC.

The chain combines TRBV5-6 with TRBJ2-6; D remains unclear. The germline V gene encodes CDR1 SGHDT and CDR2 YYEEEE. There are 15 residues in the CDR3. V lost 0 bases and J lost 0, with 4 bases in between. CDR3 protein: CASSLGYSGANVLTF. The CDR3 DNA reads as TGTGCCAGCAGCTTGGGGTACTCTGGGGCCAACGTCCTGACTTTC.

The chain is built from TRBV3-1 (or the pseudogene TRBV3-2) and TRBJ2-3; 9 bases map to TRBD2. Germline V gene lookup returns CDR1 LGHDT and CDR2 YNNKEL (reference sequence). There are 16 residues in the CDR3. V shed 0 bases and J 6 bases; nucleotides not matched to a gene: 7. The CDR3 region has the DNA TGTGCCAGCAGCCAAGACAGGCTAGCGGGACGGGATACGCAGTATTTT. It encodes CASSQDRLAGRDTQYF.

This clone has just one count. The J gene is TRBJ2-5, the V gene TRBV6-1; D may correspond to TRBD1 or TRBD2 (5 bases each). CDR1 is MNHNS, CDR2 SASEGT, per germline. The CDR3 sequence is 16 residues long. The germline V and J ends were trimmed by 4 bases and 4 bases, with 19 bases remaining between them. CDR3 amino acids: CASSGWGNRPGETQYF. The CDR3 DNA is TGTGCCAGCAGTGGGTGGGGGAACCGCCCGGGAGAGACCCAGTACTTC.

V usage is TRBV7-9 and J usage is TRBJ2-3, with 13 bases matching TRBD2. The V segment lost 5 bases and the J segment 7 bases; nucleotides outside the gene matches: 12. Germline CDR1 is SEHNR and CDR2 is FQNEAQ (reference sequence). The CDR3 contains 17 residues. This CDR3 is CASSIPGLAGWANTQYF. CDR3 coding DNA: TGTGCCAGCAGCATCCCGGGACTAGCGGGATGGGCCAATACGCAGTATTTT.

This clone was detected ten times or more. The CDR3 region is CATLRGSAYNSPLHF. CDR3 nucleotides: TGTGCCACCCTTCGAGGGTCAGCTTATAATTCACCCCTCCACTTT. This rearrangement joins TRBV6-5 to TRBJ1-6; D is uncertain. Germline CDR1 and CDR2: MNHEY and SVGAGI. There are 15 residues in the CDR3. Trimming removed 10 bases from V and 4 bases from J, with 17 bases in between.

The chain recombines TRBV3-1 (or the pseudogene TRBV3-2) with TRBJ1-2; D unresolved. This CDR3 spans 16 amino acids. V lost 1 base and J 7 bases, leaving 19 bases between the germline ends. Germline V lookup: CDR1 LGHDT, CDR2 YNNKEL (reference sequence). The CDR3 DNA reads TGTGCCAGCAGCCAAGCAAATAGGGCACTGCGACTTGGCTACACCTTC. Its protein product is CASSQANRALRLGYTF.

This chain joins TRBV4-3 and TRBJ2-3; 10 bases align to TRBD2. The CDR3 is 15 residues long. Germline CDR1 reads LGHNA; CDR2 reads YSLEER. V lost 4 bases, J lost 5 bases, and 6 bases stayed unmatched. The CDR3 nucleotides read TGCGCCAGCAGCCCCACTAGCGGGGACGGAGATACGCAGTATTTT. As protein: CASSPTSGDGDTQYF.

The V and J genes are TRBV14 and TRBJ2-2, with TRBD2 identical over 9 bases. Germline CDR1 reads SGHDN; CDR2 reads FVKESK. V shed 4 bases, J shed 3 bases, and the junction held 12 bases outside the gene matches. This CDR3 is built from 18 residues. The CDR3 coding sequence is TGTGCCAGCAGCCTTCGGGTAGCGGGAGCGAGGGACACCGGGGAGCTGTTTTTT. Its protein product is CASSLRVAGARDTGELFF.